These 28 T cell receptor beta chains share one sample of origin, sequenced in a study of shared clonotypes between healthy human individuals. Assay: immunoSEQ multiplex PCR; the TCRdb copy retains only in-frame clones and omits some. The repertoire holds 1 million to 1.3 million clones, with approximately 80% as singletons. Sequencing input: memory CD4+ T cells from PBMCs. Subset in this sample: CD45RA-negative fraction. The receptors come from a man between 18 and 29 years old in good health. Some clones in this sample may be carry-over from other donors' samples.

The chain couples TRBV7-9 to TRBJ2-1; 8 nucleotides match TRBD2. After removal of 5 bases from V and 5 bases from J, the junction contained 8 bases not matched to a gene. There are 15 residues in the CDR3. The germline CDR1 and CDR2 sequences are SEHNR and FQNEAQ (reference sequence). DNA of the CDR3: TGTGCCAGCAGCCCCACGAGCGGGAGCCACAATGAGCAGTTCTTC. It specifies CASSPTSGSHNEQFF. The full variable domain, rest sourced from reference TRBV7-9 and TRBJ2-1, is DTGVSQNPRHKITKRGQNVTFRCDPISEHNRLYWYRQTLGQGPEFLTYFQNEAQLEKSRLLSDRFSAERPKGSFSTLEIQRTEQGDSAMYLCASSPTSGSHNEQFFGPGTRLTVL.

This clone was recorded a few times. The chain has TRBV6-6 and TRBJ1-5; D unclear. Trimming removed 8 bases from V and 3 bases from J, with 11 bases in between. Germline CDR1 MNHNY, CDR2 SVGAGI (reference sequence). The CDR3 totals 13 residues. The CDR3 spells CASCRQNNQPQHF. The CDR3 region has the DNA TGTGCCAGCTGTCGACAAAACAATCAGCCCCAGCATTTT.

The rearrangement uses TRBV9 and TRBJ2-3; D uncertain. Trimming took off 4 bases at V and 4 bases at J, with 16 bases between the two ends. In germline, CDR1 is SGDLS, CDR2 YYNGEE. The CDR3 is 15 residues long. CDR3: CASSPDPKGADTQYF. The CDR3 bases are TGTGCCAGCAGCCCCGACCCAAAGGGCGCAGATACGCAGTATTTT.

This clone was observed a single time. This chain joins TRBV28 and TRBJ1-2; 9 positions agree with TRBD1. V was clipped by 6 bases and J by 4 bases; unmatched bases: 9. The germline CDR1 and CDR2 sequences are MDHEN and SYDVKM. The CDR3 covers 15 residues. This CDR3 reads CASSVYRDRVYGYTF. CDR3 DNA: TGTGCCAGCAGCGTTTACCGGGACAGGGTCTATGGCTACACCTTC.

The chain is built from TRBV28 and TRBJ1-2; no clear D. Germline lookup yields CDR1 MDHEN and CDR2 SYDVKM. Trimming pared 5 bases from V and 5 bases from J, leaving 6 bases between. The CDR3 is 11 residues long. This CDR3 is CASSIGYGYTF. The DNA for the CDR3 is TGTGCCAGCAGTATAGGGTATGGCTACACCTTC.

The chain joins TRBV5-6 to TRBJ2-7, with 8 bases matching TRBD2. This CDR3 has 18 amino acids. Germline-derived CDR1 and CDR2 are SGHDT and YYEEEE. V gave up 4 bases and J gave up 0 bases; unmatched junction bases: 15. As DNA, the CDR3 is TGTGCCAGCAGCCGAAGGGGGGTCTGGGCGGGAGGCTCCTACGAGCAGTACTTC. Its protein product is CASSRRGVWAGGSYEQYF.

The chain uses TRBV19 and TRBJ2-7; tentatively, D is TRBD1 (5 bases). This CDR3 is built from 14 residues. V dropped 9 bases and J dropped 3 bases, with 18 bases sitting between them. Germline V gene data show CDR1 as LNHDA and CDR2 as SQIVND (reference sequence). The CDR3 here is CASTPSTANYEQYF. In DNA form, the CDR3 reads TGTGCCAGCACACCGTCGACAGCGAACTACGAGCAGTACTTC.

This clone was seen once. The V gene is TRBV7-2, the J gene TRBJ1-1; 8 bases fit TRBD1. Per the germline V gene, CDR1 is SGHTA and CDR2 is FQGNSA. This CDR3 spans 16 amino acids. The V gene end was trimmed by 5 bases and the J gene end by 0 bases; junction bases not matched to a gene: 8. The CDR3 coding sequence is TGTGCCAGCAGCATACGACAGGGGACGATGAACACTGAAGCTTTCTTT. This encodes CASSIRQGTMNTEAFF. The whole variable domain, filled in from reference TRBV7-2 and TRBJ1-1, reads GAGVSQSPSNKVTEKGKDVELRCDPISGHTALYWYRQSLGQGLEFLIYFQGNSAPDKSGLPSDRFSAERTGGSVSTLTIQRTQQEDSAVYLCASSIRQGTMNTEAFFGQGTRLTVV.

V usage is TRBV20-1 and J usage is TRBJ2-1, with D unclear. The V end was cut by 4 bases, the J end by 6 bases, with 7 bases between. Germline V CDR1 and CDR2: DFQATT, SNEGSKA (reference sequence). CDR3 length equals 11 residues. CDR3 amino acids: CSATKSNEQFF. The CDR3 DNA reads as TGCAGTGCTACGAAATCCAATGAGCAGTTCTTC.

V usage is TRBV30 and J usage is TRBJ1-5, with D maybe TRBD1 (6 bases). This CDR3 has 13 residues. CDR1 is GTSNPN, CDR2 SVGIG, per germline (reference sequence). V lost 1 base and J 6 bases, leaving 10 bases between the germline ends. Written as DNA, the CDR3 is TGTGCCTGGAGTGCAGGGGCGAGTCAGCCCCAGCATTTT. It is translated as CAWSAGASQPQHF.

This clone was counted only a few times. This chain joins TRBV6-5 and TRBJ1-2; TRBD1 agrees at 7 bases. CDR3 length: 13 residues. Trimming at V came to 5 bases and at J to 8 bases, leaving 8 bases not matched to a gene. The germline V gene has CDR1 MNHEY and CDR2 SVGAGI. The CDR3 sequence is CASSLQGREGYTF. The CDR3 nucleotides are TGTGCCAGCAGTCTACAGGGGCGTGAGGGCTACACCTTC.

The rearrangement joins TRBV14 to TRBJ2-7; TRBD1 matches at 7 bases. Looked up from germline, CDR1 is SGHDN and CDR2 is FVKESK. The CDR3 spans 19 residues. J lost 0 bases, V lost 3 bases, and 17 bases had no gene match. The CDR3 DNA is TGTGCCAGCAGCCACCTCGCGGGCGCTCGACAGGGATTCTCCTACGAGCAGTACTTC. It codes for CASSHLAGARQGFSYEQYF.

Details on this clone: A read error may be the cause here, since a much bigger clone is one base away. The chain links TRBV7-2 to TRBJ2-7, with TRBD1 matching 9 bases. Germline V lookup: CDR1 SGHTA, CDR2 FQGNSA. With V trimmed by 4 bases and J by 6 bases, 4 bases remained unmatched. This CDR3 contains 13 residues. The CDR3 DNA reads TGTGCCAGCAGCTCCACAGGGGGCGGCGAGCAGTACTTC. Translating it yields CASSSTGGGEQYF.

The chain couples TRBV21-1 to TRBJ2-7; TRBD1 is the table's D call, not checked against the DNA. TRBV21-1 is a listed pseudogene. The CDR3 sequence is 14 residues long. The CDR3 bases are TGTGCCGAAGCCCCCGGGGACAGGGGTTACGAGCAGTACTTC. The encoded protein is CAEAPGDRGYEQYF.

The V and J genes are TRBV7-2 and TRBJ1-1; D uncertain. The CDR3 length is 14 residues. CDR1 is SGHTA and CDR2 is FQGNSA in the germline V gene. V lost 2 bases and J 6 bases, leaving 13 bases between the germline ends. The CDR3: CASSLRRAESEAFF. Written as DNA, the CDR3 is TGTGCCAGCAGCTTACGGCGGGCGGAGTCTGAAGCTTTCTTT.

In this sample, this clone turned up once. The chain joins TRBV4-1 to TRBJ2-1, with D possibly TRBD2 on 5 matching bases. Trimming shortened V by 0 bases and J by 1 base, and 10 bases separated the two germline ends. The CDR3 runs to 16 residues. From germline, CDR1 is MGHRA and CDR2 YSYEKL. The CDR3 here is CASSQDSRVSYNEQFF. Written as DNA, the CDR3 is TGCGCCAGCAGCCAAGACTCGAGGGTGTCCTACAATGAGCAGTTCTTC.

The V call is TRBV29-1, the J call TRBJ1-1; no firm D call. Germline loops: CDR1 SQVTM, CDR2 ANQGSEA. Trimming cost V 6 bases and J 1 base, with 9 bases left between them. This CDR3 is 12 amino acids long. CDR3 protein: CSVDMGNTEAFF. The CDR3 nucleotides are TGCAGCGTCGACATGGGGAACACTGAAGCTTTCTTT. Based on the CDR3 plus reference TRBV29-1 and TRBJ1-1, the full variable domain is SAVISQKPSRDICQRGTSLTIQCQVDSQVTMMFWYRQQPGQSLTLIATANQGSEATYESGFVIDKFPISRPNLTFSTLTVSNMSPEDSSIYLCSVDMGNTEAFFGQGTRLTVV.

There are a few counts of this clone. This chain connects TRBV27 to TRBJ1-2, with D unresolved. V was shortened by 3 bases and J by 8 bases, with 13 bases between the two germline ends. CDR3 length: 13 amino acids. Germline lookup yields CDR1 MNHEY and CDR2 SMNVEV (reference sequence). CDR3 nucleotides: TGTGCCAGCAGTTTTTCAGATCTGGGCGGCTACACCTTC. Translating it yields CASSFSDLGGYTF.

CDR3 sequence (DNA): TGTGCCAGCAGACTAGACAGTTCCACTGAAGCTTTCTTT. It encodes CASRLDSSTEAFF. The chain recombines TRBV4-2 with TRBJ1-1, with D perhaps matching TRBD1 (5 bases). The CDR3 contains 13 residues. Between the trimmed V and J ends, which lost 6 bases and 4 bases, there was a span of 12 bases. Germline V gene data show CDR1 as LGHNA and CDR2 as YNFKEQ.

This chain uses TRBV6-5 with TRBJ2-1; unclear D gene. CDR3 size: 13 residues. The V end was cut by 5 bases, the J end by 7 bases, with 12 bases between. Germline values: CDR1 MNHEY, CDR2 SVGAGI. For the CDR3, the DNA is TGTGCCAGCAGTCTCCCCCAAGTAAATGAGCAGTTCTTC. Its translation is CASSLPQVNEQFF.

The CDR3: CASSLMGDAYGYTF. The DNA for the CDR3 is TGCGCCAGCAGCTTGATGGGCGACGCCTATGGCTACACCTTC. This chain joins TRBV5-1 and TRBJ1-2; D is ambiguous. Trimming left V 1 base short and J 4 bases short, with 11 bases between. The germline V gene has CDR1 SGHRS and CDR2 YFSETQ. This CDR3 comprises 14 residues.

Details on this clone: The same CDR3 can be traced to other DNA sequences in this sample. The chain has TRBV4-1 and TRBJ1-4, with a possible D match to TRBD1 (5 bases). In germline, CDR1 is MGHRA, CDR2 YSYEKL. Between the trimmed V and J ends, which lost 0 bases and 0 bases, there was a span of 8 bases. The CDR3 is 16 residues long. CDR3: CASSQEGGATNEKLFF. CDR3 nucleotides: TGCGCCAGCAGCCAAGAGGGGGGGGCAACTAATGAAAAACTGTTTTTT.

The chain carries TRBV28 and TRBJ1-1; 8 bases are a match to TRBD1. The CDR3 is 16 residues long. V was pared by 1 base and J by 5 bases, with 9 bases of the junction left unmatched. Looked up from germline, CDR1 is MDHEN and CDR2 is SYDVKM. The CDR3 nucleotides are TGTGCCAGCAGTTTATTGATAGGACAGGGTCCGACTGAAGCTTTCTTT. Translated, it gives CASSLLIGQGPTEAFF.

Here the CDR3 reads CASSSNRYRDRSSYEQYF. The CDR3 DNA sequence: TGTGCCAGCAGCTCGAACCGTTACCGGGACAGGAGCTCCTACGAGCAGTACTTC. The chain has TRBV7-2 and TRBJ2-7, with 8 bases fitting TRBD1. This CDR3 has 18 amino acids. J gave up 0 bases and V 4 bases, and 14 bases lay outside the gene matches. Germline V CDR1 and CDR2: SGHTA, FQGNSA.

The CDR3: CASSAASGRDEDTQYF. The CDR3 DNA follows: TGTGCCAGCAGTGCCGCTAGCGGGAGGGATGAAGATACGCAGTATTTT. This sequence joins TRBV2 and TRBJ2-3, with 12 bases lining up with TRBD2. This CDR3 spans 16 amino acids. The germline V gene has CDR1 SNHLY and CDR2 FYNNEI. The ends lost 4 bases at V and 5 bases at J; junction bases unmatched: 7.

The chain joins TRBV5-8 to TRBJ1-2; TRBD1 agrees at 9 bases. Per germline, CDR1 SGHTS and CDR2 YDEGEE. The CDR3 is made up of 16 amino acids. V shed 2 bases and J 0 bases; nucleotides not matched to a gene: 5. CDR3 nucleotides: TGTGCCAGCAGCTTCGTTCGGACAGGGGCTAACTATGGCTACACCTTC. Translating it yields CASSFVRTGANYGYTF.

This clone was detected many times. For the CDR3, the DNA is TGTGCCAGCAGCCAAAGGACGTCGGGCGGCGGGGCAGATACGCAGTATTTT. It encodes CASSQRTSGGGADTQYF. The rearrangement joins TRBV14 to TRBJ2-3, with a possible D match to TRBD2 (6 bases). Looked up from germline, CDR1 is SGHDN and CDR2 is FVKESK. CDR3 size: 17 residues. The ends were cut back, 2 bases at V and 4 bases at J, with 19 bases in the middle.

V and J are TRBV28 and TRBJ2-5, with D possibly matching TRBD1 (6 bases). Germline V CDR1 and CDR2: MDHEN, SYDVKM. This CDR3 is built from 13 residues. V lost 7 bases and J 1 base, leaving 10 bases between the germline ends. The CDR3 region is CASTSGAQETQYF. CDR3 DNA: TGTGCCAGCACATCAGGGGCCCAAGAGACCCAGTACTTC.